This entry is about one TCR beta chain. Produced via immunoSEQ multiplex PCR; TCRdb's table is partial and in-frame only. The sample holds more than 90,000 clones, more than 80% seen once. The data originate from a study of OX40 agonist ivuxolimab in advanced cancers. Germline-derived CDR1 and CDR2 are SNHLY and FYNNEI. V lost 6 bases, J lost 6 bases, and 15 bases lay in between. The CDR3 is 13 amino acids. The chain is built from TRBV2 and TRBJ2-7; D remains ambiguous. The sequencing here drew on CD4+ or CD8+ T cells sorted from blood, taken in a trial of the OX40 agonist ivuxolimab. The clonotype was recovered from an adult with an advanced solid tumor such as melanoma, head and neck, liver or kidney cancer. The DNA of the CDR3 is TGTGCCAGCAGGGGGTCCCCGTCGGGCGAGCAGTACTTC. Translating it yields CASRGSPSGEQYF.